This is a list of T cell receptor beta chains from one sample in a study of OX40 agonist ivuxolimab in advanced cancers. Repertoires were generated with immunoSEQ multiplex PCR, while TCRdb's copy carries only in-frame clones and drops some. The repertoire has over 45,000 clones, more than 65% of them found once; the top ten carry approximately 2%. This specimen was CD4+ or CD8+ T cells sorted from blood, taken in a trial of the OX40 agonist ivuxolimab. The receptor set was obtained from an adult with an advanced solid tumor such as melanoma, head and neck, liver or kidney cancer. CDR3s leave out the opening cysteine and the closing phenylalanine or tryptophan. D genes are given only for firm matches.

d_gene: NA
v_gene: TRBV7-2
j_gene: TRBJ2-3
CDR3aa: ASSPRGTTDTQY

d_gene: TRBD1
v_gene: TRBV28
j_gene: TRBJ1-2
CDR3aa: ASSLSPGTGVGYT

d_gene: NA
v_gene: TRBV7-3
j_gene: TRBJ1-1
CDR3aa: ASSLVAGGHSEAF

d_gene: NA
v_gene: TRBV4-3
j_gene: TRBJ2-1
CDR3aa: ASSQTWGGYRGNEQF

d_gene: NA
v_gene: TRBV6-5
j_gene: TRBJ2-4
CDR3aa: ASSRDWVGENIQY

d_gene: TRBD2
v_gene: TRBV7-8
j_gene: TRBJ2-3
CDR3aa: ASSIAGGQGAQY

d_gene: TRBD1
v_gene: TRBV6-5
j_gene: TRBJ2-7
CDR3aa: ASSSDRGGYEQY

d_gene: NA
v_gene: TRBV6-1
j_gene: TRBJ2-3
CDR3aa: ASRDGSTDTQY

d_gene: TRBD1
v_gene: TRBV11-2
j_gene: TRBJ2-5
CDR3aa: ASSRWWTGGETQY

d_gene: TRBD1
v_gene: TRBV7-2
j_gene: TRBJ2-7
CDR3aa: ASSLWGQGNEQY

d_gene: TRBD1
v_gene: TRBV30
j_gene: TRBJ1-5
CDR3aa: AWSGHRGEQPQH

d_gene: TRBD2
v_gene: TRBV27
j_gene: TRBJ2-3
CDR3aa: ASRLWTSVDTQY

d_gene: NA
v_gene: TRBV12-5
j_gene: TRBJ1-2
CDR3aa: ASGTRSQGKTYGYT

d_gene: NA
v_gene: TRBV11-2
j_gene: TRBJ2-3
CDR3aa: ASSLAVPDTQY

d_gene: NA
v_gene: TRBV6-5
j_gene: TRBJ1-1
CDR3aa: ASSYFRGGNTEAF

d_gene: TRBD1
v_gene: TRBV6-6
j_gene: TRBJ1-2
CDR3aa: ASSYGQGNYGYT

d_gene: NA
v_gene: TRBV7-7
j_gene: TRBJ2-1
CDR3aa: ASSPTGRGEQF

d_gene: TRBD1
v_gene: TRBV2
j_gene: TRBJ1-1
CDR3aa: ASSGQGAEAF

d_gene: TRBD1
v_gene: TRBV7-3
j_gene: TRBJ2-6
CDR3aa: ASSASAGDRGPGANVLT

d_gene: NA
v_gene: TRBV6-6
j_gene: TRBJ1-2
CDR3aa: ASTDRIYGYT

d_gene: NA
v_gene: TRBV29-1
j_gene: TRBJ1-2
CDR3aa: SVEEGNYGYT

d_gene: NA
v_gene: TRBV30
j_gene: TRBJ1-1
CDR3aa: ASCGTPEANTEAF

d_gene: NA
v_gene: TRBV4-3
j_gene: TRBJ1-6
CDR3aa: ASSQEMSSPLH

d_gene: NA
v_gene: TRBV7-9
j_gene: TRBJ2-5
CDR3aa: ASSPERRLPHQETQY